Detailed here is one TCR beta chain. These data come from a study of T-cell memory formation after mild COVID-19. MiXCR, run by TCRdb on the 5' RACE reads, gives a single entry per CDR3 protein. The sample has hundreds of thousands of distinct CDR3 sequences; less than 25% are singletons. The V end lost 4 bases, the J end lost 1 base, and 9 bases lay between the germline ends. From germline, CDR1 is SGHVS and CDR2 FQNEAQ. This CDR3 spans 14 amino acids. The sequence was obtained from an adult woman who had mild COVID-19 (a few samples of this study predate the infection). Cell type and time point are not known. Specimen: PBMCs or a T cell subset sorted from them (not recorded which). The chain joins TRBV7-8 to TRBJ2-3; D not resolved. CDR3: CASSSRNRTDTQYF. The CDR3 bases are TGTGCCAGCAGCTCTCGGAACCGCACAGATACGCAGTATTTT.